The present entry profiles one TCR beta chain with its context. These data belong to a study of OX40 agonist ivuxolimab in advanced cancers. Overall study: Every 2 weeks, patients got intravenous ivuxolimab at one of six dose levels (0.01-10 mg/kg). Partial responses were achieved by three patients, one with hepatocellular carcinoma and two with cutaneous melanoma.

This table comes from immunoSEQ multiplex PCR, and its TCRdb copy is limited to in-frame clones, with some not included. Of 80,000 or so clones listed, 85% to 95% are singletons. Germline V gene sequence: CDR1 PRHDT, CDR2 FYEKMQ (reference sequence). This CDR3 has 11 residues. Trimming removed 1 base from V and 8 bases from J, with 5 bases in between. Samples were taken at baseline and on day 1 of cycles 4 and 7. The chain is built from TRBV13 and TRBJ1-1; D unresolved. The sample consisted of CD4+ or CD8+ T cells sorted from blood, taken in a trial of the OX40 agonist ivuxolimab. The origin of this receptor is an adult with an advanced solid tumor such as melanoma, head and neck, liver or kidney cancer. The CDR3 sequence: CASSLAGEAFF. The CDR3 DNA follows: TGTGCCAGCAGCTTAGCGGGGGAAGCTTTCTTT.